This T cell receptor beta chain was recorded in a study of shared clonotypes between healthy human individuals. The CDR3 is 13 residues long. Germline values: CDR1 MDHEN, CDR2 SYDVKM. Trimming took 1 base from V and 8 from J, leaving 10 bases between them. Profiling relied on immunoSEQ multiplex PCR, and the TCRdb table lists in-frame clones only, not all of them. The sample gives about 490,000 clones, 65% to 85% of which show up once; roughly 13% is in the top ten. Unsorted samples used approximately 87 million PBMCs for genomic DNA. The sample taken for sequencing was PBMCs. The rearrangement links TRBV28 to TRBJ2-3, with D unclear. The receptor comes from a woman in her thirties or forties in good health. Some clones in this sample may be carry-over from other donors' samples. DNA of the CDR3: TGTGCCAGCAGTTTATTTGGGGTGGGTACGCAGTATTTT. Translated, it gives CASSLFGVGTQYF. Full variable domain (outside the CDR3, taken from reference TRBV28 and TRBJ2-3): DVKVTQSSRYLVKRTGEKVFLECVQDMDHENMFWYRQDPGLGLRLIYFSYDVKMKEKGDIPEGYSVSREKKERFSLILESASTNQTSMYLCASSLFGVGTQYFGPGTRLTVL.